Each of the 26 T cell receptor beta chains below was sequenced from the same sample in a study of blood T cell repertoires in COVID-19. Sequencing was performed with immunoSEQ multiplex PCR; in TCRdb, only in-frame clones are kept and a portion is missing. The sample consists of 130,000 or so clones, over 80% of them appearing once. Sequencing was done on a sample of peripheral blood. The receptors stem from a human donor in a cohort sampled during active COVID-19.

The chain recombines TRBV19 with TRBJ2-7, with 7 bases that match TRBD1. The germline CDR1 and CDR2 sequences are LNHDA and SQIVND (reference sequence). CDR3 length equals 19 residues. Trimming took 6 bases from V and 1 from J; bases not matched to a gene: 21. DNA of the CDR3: TGTGCCAGTAGCAACCTTAAGGACAGGAGTTCTCCGAAGTCCTACGAGCAGTACTTC. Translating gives CASSNLKDRSSPKSYEQYF.

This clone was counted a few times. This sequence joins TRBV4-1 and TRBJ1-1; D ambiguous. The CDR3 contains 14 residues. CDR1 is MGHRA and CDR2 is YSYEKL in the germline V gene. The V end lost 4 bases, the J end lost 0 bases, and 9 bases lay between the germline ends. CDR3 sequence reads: CASSRVGVNTEAFF. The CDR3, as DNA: TGCGCCAGCAGCCGAGTGGGCGTGAACACTGAAGCTTTCTTT.

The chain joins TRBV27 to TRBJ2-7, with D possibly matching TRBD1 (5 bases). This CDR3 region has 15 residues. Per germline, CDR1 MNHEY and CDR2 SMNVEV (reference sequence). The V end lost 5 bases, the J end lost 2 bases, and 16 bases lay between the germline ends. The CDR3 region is CASSNRASRAYEQYF. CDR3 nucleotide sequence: TGTGCCAGCAGTAACCGGGCCAGCAGGGCCTACGAGCAGTACTTC.

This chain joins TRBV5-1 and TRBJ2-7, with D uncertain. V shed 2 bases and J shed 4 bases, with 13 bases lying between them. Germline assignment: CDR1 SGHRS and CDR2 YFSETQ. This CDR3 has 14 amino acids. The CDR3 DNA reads TGCGCCAGCAGCTTTGGCGGCTCCCGATACGAGCAGTACTTC. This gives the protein CASSFGGSRYEQYF.

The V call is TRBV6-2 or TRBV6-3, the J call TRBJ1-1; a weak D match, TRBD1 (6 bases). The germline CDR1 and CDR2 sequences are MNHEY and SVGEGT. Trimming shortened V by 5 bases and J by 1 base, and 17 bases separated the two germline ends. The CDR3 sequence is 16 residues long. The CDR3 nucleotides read TGTGCCAGCAGTATTCCGACAGGTAGGGAGAACACTGAAGCTTTCTTT. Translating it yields CASSIPTGRENTEAFF.

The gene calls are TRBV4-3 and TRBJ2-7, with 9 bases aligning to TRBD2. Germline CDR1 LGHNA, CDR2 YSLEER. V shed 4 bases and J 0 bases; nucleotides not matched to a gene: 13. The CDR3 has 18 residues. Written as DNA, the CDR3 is TGCGCCAGCAGCCCCGACGTGGCGGGAGGGGATAGCTCCTACGAGCAGTACTTC. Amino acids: CASSPDVAGGDSSYEQYF.

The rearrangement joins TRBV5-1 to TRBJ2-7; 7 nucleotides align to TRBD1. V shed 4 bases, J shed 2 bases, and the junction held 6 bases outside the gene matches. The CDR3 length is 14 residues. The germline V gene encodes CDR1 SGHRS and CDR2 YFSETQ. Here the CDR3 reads CASSARTGTYEQYF. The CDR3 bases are TGCGCCAGCAGCGCACGGACAGGCACCTACGAGCAGTACTTC.

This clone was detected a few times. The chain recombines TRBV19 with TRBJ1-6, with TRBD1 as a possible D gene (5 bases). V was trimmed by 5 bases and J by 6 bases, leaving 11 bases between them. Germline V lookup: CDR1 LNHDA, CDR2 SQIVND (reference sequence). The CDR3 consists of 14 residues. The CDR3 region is CASSGGNVNSPLHF. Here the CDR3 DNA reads TGTGCCAGTAGTGGGGGGAATGTTAATTCACCCCTCCACTTT.

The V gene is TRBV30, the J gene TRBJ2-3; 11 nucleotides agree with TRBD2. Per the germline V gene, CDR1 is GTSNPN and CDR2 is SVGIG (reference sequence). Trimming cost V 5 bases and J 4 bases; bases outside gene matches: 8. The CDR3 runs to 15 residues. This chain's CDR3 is CAWGKLAGGADTQYF. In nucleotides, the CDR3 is TGTGCCTGGGGCAAGCTAGCGGGAGGTGCAGATACGCAGTATTTT.

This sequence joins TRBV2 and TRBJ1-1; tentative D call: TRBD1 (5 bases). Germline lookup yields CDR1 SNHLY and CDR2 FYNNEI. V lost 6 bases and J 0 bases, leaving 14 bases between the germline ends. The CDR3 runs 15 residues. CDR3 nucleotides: TGTGCCAGCAGGGCCCGGGGAGGGGTGAACACTGAAGCTTTCTTT. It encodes CASRARGGVNTEAFF.

DNA for the CDR3: TGTGCCAGCAGGGACAGGGATGCGGGTGAAGCTTTCTTT. Amino acids: CASRDRDAGEAFF. The V call is TRBV18, the J call TRBJ1-1; 9 positions agree with TRBD1. In germline, CDR1 is KGHSH, CDR2 LQKENI. CDR3 size: 13 residues. V dropped 8 bases and J dropped 7; count of bases not matched to a gene: 8. Using reference TRBV18 and TRBJ1-1 for the parts outside the CDR3, the full variable domain is NAGVMQNPRHLVRRRGQEARLRCSPMKGHSHVYWYRQLPEEGLKFMVYLQKENIIDESGMPKERFSAEFPKEGPSILRIQQVVRGDSAAYFCASRDRDAGEAFFGQGTRLTVV.

The CDR3 DNA sequence: TGCGCCAGCAGCTTGGGACAGGGGGAGATCTTAACTGAAGCTTTCTTT. Residues: CASSLGQGEILTEAFF. V and J are TRBV5-1 and TRBJ1-1; TRBD1 matches 9 bases. Looked up from germline, CDR1 is SGHRS and CDR2 is YFSETQ. The V gene end was trimmed by 0 bases and the J gene end by 5 bases; junction bases not matched to a gene: 8. This CDR3 contains 16 residues.

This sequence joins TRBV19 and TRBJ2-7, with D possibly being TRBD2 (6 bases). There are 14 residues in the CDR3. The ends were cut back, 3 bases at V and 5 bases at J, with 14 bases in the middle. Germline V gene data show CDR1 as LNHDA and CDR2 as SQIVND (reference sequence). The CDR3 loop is CASSIRREADEQYF. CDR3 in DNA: TGTGCCAGTAGTATCCGGCGGGAAGCGGACGAGCAGTACTTC.

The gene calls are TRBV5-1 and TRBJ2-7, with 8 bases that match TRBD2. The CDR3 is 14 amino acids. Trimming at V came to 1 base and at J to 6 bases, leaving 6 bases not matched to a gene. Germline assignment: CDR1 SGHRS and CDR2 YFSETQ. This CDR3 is CASSLTGGPTEQYF. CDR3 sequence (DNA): TGCGCCAGCAGCTTGACGGGAGGGCCGACCGAGCAGTACTTC.

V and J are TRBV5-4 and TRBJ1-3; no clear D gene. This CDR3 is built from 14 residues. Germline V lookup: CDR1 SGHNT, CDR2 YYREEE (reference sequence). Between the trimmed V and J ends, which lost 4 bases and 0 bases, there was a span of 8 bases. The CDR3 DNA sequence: TGTGCCAGCAGCCAGAGGAGCTCTGGAAACACCATATATTTT. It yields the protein CASSQRSSGNTIYF.

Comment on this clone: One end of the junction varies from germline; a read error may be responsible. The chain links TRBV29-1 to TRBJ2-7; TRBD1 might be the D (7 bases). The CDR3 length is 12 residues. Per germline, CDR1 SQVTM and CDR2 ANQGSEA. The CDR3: CSVEGGAGEQYF. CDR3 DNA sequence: TGCAGCGTGGAAGGGGGCGCGGGAGAGCAGTACTTC.

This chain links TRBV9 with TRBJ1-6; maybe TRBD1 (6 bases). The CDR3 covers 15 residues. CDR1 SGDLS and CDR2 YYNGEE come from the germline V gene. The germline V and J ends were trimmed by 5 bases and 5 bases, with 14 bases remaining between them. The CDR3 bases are TGTGCCAGCAGAGGCGACAGGCTTGATAATTCACCCCTCCACTTT. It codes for CASRGDRLDNSPLHF.

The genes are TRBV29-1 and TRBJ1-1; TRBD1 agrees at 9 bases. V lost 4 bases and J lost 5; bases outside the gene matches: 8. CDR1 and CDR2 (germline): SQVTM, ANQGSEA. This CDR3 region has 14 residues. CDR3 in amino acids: CSVVSGTGRTEAFF. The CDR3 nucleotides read TGCAGCGTTGTATCCGGGACAGGGAGGACTGAAGCTTTCTTT.

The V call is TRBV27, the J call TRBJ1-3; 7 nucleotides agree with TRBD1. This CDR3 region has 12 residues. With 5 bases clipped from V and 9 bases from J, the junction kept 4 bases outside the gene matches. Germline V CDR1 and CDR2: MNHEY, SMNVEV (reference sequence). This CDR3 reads CASSPPGGTIYF. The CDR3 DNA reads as TGTGCCAGCAGTCCCCCAGGGGGCACCATATATTTT.

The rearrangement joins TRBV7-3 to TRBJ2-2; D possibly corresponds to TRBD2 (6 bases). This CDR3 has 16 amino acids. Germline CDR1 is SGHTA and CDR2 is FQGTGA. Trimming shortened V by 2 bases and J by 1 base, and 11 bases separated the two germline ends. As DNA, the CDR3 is TGTGCCAGCAGCTTATCCCCCGGGAGGAACACCGGGGAGCTGTTTTTT. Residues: CASSLSPGRNTGELFF.

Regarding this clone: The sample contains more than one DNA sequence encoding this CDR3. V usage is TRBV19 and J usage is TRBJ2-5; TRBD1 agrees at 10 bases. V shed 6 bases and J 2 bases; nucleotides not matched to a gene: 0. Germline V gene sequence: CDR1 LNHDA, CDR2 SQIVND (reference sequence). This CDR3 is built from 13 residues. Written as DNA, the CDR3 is TGTGCCAGTAGGGACAGGGGGCAAGAGACCCAGTACTTC. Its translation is CASRDRGQETQYF.

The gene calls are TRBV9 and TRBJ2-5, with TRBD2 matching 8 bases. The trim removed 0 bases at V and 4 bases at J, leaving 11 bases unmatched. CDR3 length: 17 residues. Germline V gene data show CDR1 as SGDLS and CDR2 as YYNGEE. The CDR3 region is CASSVGTSGGVRETQYF. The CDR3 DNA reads TGTGCCAGCAGCGTAGGAACTAGCGGAGGGGTTAGAGAGACCCAGTACTTC.

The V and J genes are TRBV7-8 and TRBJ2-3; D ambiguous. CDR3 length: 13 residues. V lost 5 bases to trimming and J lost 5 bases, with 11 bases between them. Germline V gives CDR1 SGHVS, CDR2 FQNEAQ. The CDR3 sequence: CASSAITGDTQYF. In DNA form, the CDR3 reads TGTGCCAGCAGCGCCATAACTGGAGATACGCAGTATTTT.

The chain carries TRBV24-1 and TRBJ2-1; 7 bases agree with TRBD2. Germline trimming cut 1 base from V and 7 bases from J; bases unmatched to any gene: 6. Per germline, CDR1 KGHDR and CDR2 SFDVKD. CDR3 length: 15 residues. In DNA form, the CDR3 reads TGTGCCACCAGTGATTTTATAGCGGGCTCAAATGAGCAGTTCTTC. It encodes CATSDFIAGSNEQFF.

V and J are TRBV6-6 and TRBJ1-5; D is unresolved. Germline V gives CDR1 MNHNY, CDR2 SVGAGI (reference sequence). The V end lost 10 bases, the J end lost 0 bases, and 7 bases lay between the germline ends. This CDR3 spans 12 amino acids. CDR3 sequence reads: CAIGLSNQPQHF. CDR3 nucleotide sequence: TGTGCCATAGGACTTAGCAATCAGCCCCAGCATTTT.

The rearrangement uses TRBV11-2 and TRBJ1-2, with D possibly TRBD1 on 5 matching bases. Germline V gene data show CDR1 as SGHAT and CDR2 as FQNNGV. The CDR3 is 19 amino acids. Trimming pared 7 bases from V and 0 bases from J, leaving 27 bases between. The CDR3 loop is CASNIIRRRRGSANYGYTF. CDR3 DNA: TGTGCCAGCAACATCATCAGACGAAGGCGGGGCTCAGCTAACTATGGCTACACCTTC.